The sequence of this T cell receptor beta chain was determined in a study of blood T cell repertoires in COVID-19. Study-level background: Acute-phase and convalescent COVID-19 samples originated in the United States, Italy and Spain. The cDNA or gDNA used as material had been derived from T cells, B-cell-depleted T cells, or PBMCs.

This CDR3 spans 16 amino acids. Germline V lookup: CDR1 LGHNA, CDR2 YNFKEQ. Trimming cost V 5 bases and J 1 base; bases outside gene matches: 6. Original handling: Estimated nucleated cell counts came from reference gene primer amplification. Sequenced by immunoSEQ multiplex PCR; TCRdb stores in-frame clones only, minus some. The DNA gave D and trimming, while V, J and clone size come from that table. This table has approximately 90,000 clones, roughly nine tenths appearing once. This clone appeared a single time. The rearrangement uses TRBV4-2 and TRBJ2-1; 9 bases map to TRBD1. This clonotype was obtained from a woman in her seventies with acute or convalescent COVID-19. The sample comprised peripheral blood. The CDR3 region is CASSGRTGESYNEQFF. The CDR3, as DNA: TGTGCCAGCAGCGGCCGGACAGGGGAATCCTACAATGAGCAGTTCTTC.